The 3 T cell receptor beta chains below all came from one sample that was sequenced in a study of OX40 agonist ivuxolimab in advanced cancers. Sequencing used immunoSEQ multiplex PCR; TCRdb keeps in-frame clones, though not all of them. Of 100,000 or so clones detected, about four fifths appear once; the ten largest clones hold approximately 5.5%. The specimen was CD4+ or CD8+ T cells sorted from blood, collected in a trial of the OX40 agonist ivuxolimab. Every receptor here comes from an adult with an advanced solid tumor such as melanoma, head and neck, liver or kidney cancer.

The gene calls are TRBV7-7 and TRBJ2-7; TRBD1 matches 8 bases. V lost 1 base and J lost 4; bases outside the gene matches: 6. The CDR3 is 15 amino acids. CDR1 SSHAT and CDR2 FNYEAQ come from the germline V gene (reference sequence). CDR3 coding DNA: TGTGCCAGCAGCTTAGGGACAGGGCCTGGATACGAGCAGTACTTC. It translates to CASSLGTGPGYEQYF.

The chain joins TRBV5-8 to TRBJ2-7; D tentatively fits TRBD1 or TRBD2 (5 bases each). The CDR3 length is 15 residues. Germline lookup yields CDR1 SGHTS and CDR2 YDEGEE. V lost 2 bases to trimming and J lost 1 base, with 13 bases between them. The CDR3 DNA is TGTGCCAGCAGCTTTGAGGGACCGGGGTCCTACGAGCAGTACTTC. It encodes CASSFEGPGSYEQYF. The whole variable domain, filled in from reference TRBV5-8 and TRBJ2-7, reads EAGVTQSPTHLIKTRGQQATLRCSPISGHTSVYWYQQALGLGLQFLLWYDEGEERNRGNFPPRFSGRQFPNYSSELNVNALELEDSALYLCASSFEGPGSYEQYFGPGTRLTVT.

The gene calls are TRBV11-3 and TRBJ2-1; tentatively, D is TRBD1 or TRBD2 (6 bases each). Germline lookup yields CDR1 SGHNT and CDR2 YENEEA. Deletions cut 1 base from V and 5 bases from J, with 12 bases between. This CDR3 comprises 15 residues. CDR3 DNA sequence: TGTGCCAGCAGCTTAGGGGGGGCACAACACAATGAGCAGTTCTTC. Residues: CASSLGGAQHNEQFF.